The clone carrying this T cell receptor (beta chain) was counted at least ten times. This entry is derived from a study of blood T cell repertoires in COVID-19. Looking at the study overall: Sites in the United States, Italy and Spain provided acute and convalescent COVID-19 samples. Sample material is recorded as cDNA or gDNA derived from T cells, B-cell-depleted T cells, or PBMCs.

CDR3 length equals 14 residues. The germline V gene encodes CDR1 SNHLY and CDR2 FYNNEI. V was pared by 4 bases and J by 2 bases, with 11 bases between. In the study's own analysis: Nucleated cell counts were estimated from reference gene primer amplification. Assay used: immunoSEQ multiplex PCR; TCRdb lists only in-frame clones, some missing. The DNA was the basis for D and trimming; V, J and clone size are from that table. This table has around 200,000 clones, roughly nine tenths appearing once. Sequencing was carried out using peripheral blood. The V gene is TRBV2, the J gene TRBJ2-5; D is possibly TRBD1 (6 bases). The TCR comes from a woman between 50 and 59 years old with acute or convalescent COVID-19. CDR3 sequence (DNA): TGTGCCAGCAGTGCGGGACATCTTCAAGAGACCCAGTACTTC. Amino acid sequence: CASSAGHLQETQYF.